This T cell receptor (beta chain) comes out of a study of blood T cell repertoires in COVID-19 (dated by TCRdb to 2020 to 2022). Study-wide context: The collaborator samples originated in the United States, Italy and Spain and spanned the acute and convalescent phases of COVID-19. The repertoires were made available in a free public database intended to serve as a resource for research on the immune response to SARS-CoV-2. The dataset comprised deeply sampled blood TCRbeta repertoires from subjects exposed to, actively infected with, or recovered from COVID-19. Where HLA class I and class II types were available, the types were taken from metadata supplied by the sample provider, not from assay-based typing. The sample metadata nearly always contained a de-identified subject ID, COVID-19 status, age in years and sex. The material from the prospective study consisted of cDNA or gDNA derived from T cells, B-cell-depleted T cells, or PBMCs. The samples were drawn from the first 160 participants of the ongoing ImmuneRACE study and from over a thousand subjects provided by 6 global collaborators. General conclusions and limits of the study: How much clinical and demographic metadata was included differed by source and by participant, and the metadata was provided uncurated.

TCRbeta CDR3 regions were amplified from genomic DNA by means of the immunoSEQ Assay, a bias-controlled multiplex PCR. For the original study's pipeline: Nucleated cell counts per sample were estimated from amplification of reference gene primers within the assay. Sequence reads were collapsed and filtered to measure the absolute abundance of every unique TCRbeta CDR3 rearrangement. For each sample, productive Simpson clonality was calculated as the square root of Simpson's diversity index across productive rearrangements. This immuneACCESS table, as held by TCRdb, lists in-frame sequences with V and J called but not all clones. Of the missing ones, under half trace to an unresolved V gene in checked studies; the others have no known cause. The DNA gave D and trimming, while V, J and clone size come from that table. The sample table lists some 700,000 clones, more than 80% of them with a count of one. The top ten constitute about 0.26% of the sample.

Collaborating institutions collected whole blood in K2EDTA tubes following their own protocols. Collaborator samples were shipped for TCRbeta analysis as frozen whole blood, isolated PBMCs, or DNA extracted from either sample type. CDR1 and CDR2 are read off the germline V gene as MDHEN and SYDVKM. At the junction V is shortened by 6 bases and J by 3 bases, with 14 bases in between. Including cysteine and phenylalanine, the CDR3 has 14 amino acids. Only CDR3 DNA is held: 42 bases, read in frame from base 1. Comments on this clone: The specificity of this receptor is unknown. Per-nucleotide qualities are absent, and no much larger clonotype sits a single base away.

The chain couples TRBV28 to TRBJ1-2; no D gene is confidently identified. The material sequenced was peripheral blood. The sequence derives from a young woman with acute or convalescent COVID-19. The CDR3 loop reads CASSQPGKDYGYTF. The nucleotide sequence reads as follows: TGTGCCAGCAGCCAGCCCGGGAAAGACTATGGCTACACCTTC.